This T cell receptor beta chain emerged from a study of a mutant IDH1 vaccine in newly diagnosed glioma. Across the study: Treatment recipients were roughly 62% male and around 38% female, and their mean age was around 37 years. Pretreatment consisted of radiotherapy, temozolomide, or both, with most receiving both. Findings and limits, study-wide: Immune responses induced by the vaccine were seen in just over 90% of patients, spanning multiple MHC alleles.

The CDR3 is made up of 13 amino acids. Germline V gives CDR1 MDHEN, CDR2 SYDVKM. Deletions cut 3 bases from V and 1 base from J, with 6 bases between. Time point of the sample: baseline, week 1 (first vaccination visit). Treatment indicated: pre-vaccination baseline after standard-of-care therapy. A word on this clone: As yet, its antigen is unknown.

Data came from immunoSEQ multiplex PCR; TCRdb stores just in-frame clones and leaves some out. The table lists around 89,000 clones, roughly 80% of them singletons. This TCR derives from a woman aged 45-60 years with glioma. V is TRBV28 and J is TRBJ1-1; D is uncertain. Here the sequenced sample was PBMCs, taken from a glioma patient treated with radiotherapy, temozolomide or both. The DNA of the CDR3 is TGTGCCAGCAGTTTGGGTTCGAACACTGAAGCTTTCTTT. This encodes CASSLGSNTEAFF.